This TCR beta chain was sequenced in a study of T cells in localized non-small cell lung cancer. Study-wide results and caveats: For the top 100 tumor clones, a median about 60 also appeared in adjacent lung. Uninvolved neighboring lung showed the greatest T cell clonality, exceeding tumor.

V was pared by 0 bases and J by 4 bases, with 3 bases of the junction left unmatched. CDR1 is SGDLS, CDR2 YYNGEE, per germline. The CDR3 totals 14 residues. Some clones are missing from TCRdb's copy, which holds only in-frame ones; the method was immunoSEQ multiplex PCR. This sample carries fewer than 40,000 clones, around 93% of them seen once, and the ten largest clones take roughly 7.9%. About this clone: The antigen remains unidentified.

The chain employs TRBV9 and TRBJ1-1; 7 bases are a match to TRBD1. Source: peripheral blood, taken before any cancer treatment. The receptor was isolated from a female donor over 55 with stage I lung adenocarcinoma. CDR3 DNA sequence: TGTGCCAGCAGCGTAGCCGCAGGGGGCACTGAAGCTTTCTTT. As protein: CASSVAAGGTEAFF.